The next 9 T cell receptor beta chains were all read from a single sample in a study of OX40 agonist ivuxolimab in advanced cancers. This table comes from immunoSEQ multiplex PCR, and its TCRdb copy is limited to in-frame clones, with some not included. The table has tens of thousands of clones, just under 90% seen once. The specimen was CD4+ or CD8+ T cells sorted from blood, collected in a trial of the OX40 agonist ivuxolimab. The receptors shown here come from an adult with an advanced solid tumor such as melanoma, head and neck, liver or kidney cancer.

V and J are TRBV4-1 and TRBJ1-2, with D possibly matching TRBD1 (6 bases). The length of the CDR3 is 16 residues. Germline CDR1 reads MGHRA; CDR2 reads YSYEKL. V was trimmed by 3 bases and J by 3 bases, leaving 17 bases between them. CDR3 sequence reads: CASSQGFGGVDYGYTF. DNA of the CDR3: TGCGCCAGCAGCCAGGGTTTTGGGGGCGTGGACTATGGCTACACCTTC.

As DNA, the CDR3 is TGTGCCAGCAGTTACGGGGTCGGTAAAGAGCAGTACTTC. Its translation: CASSYGVGKEQYF. The V and J genes are TRBV6-5 and TRBJ2-7; D not certain. The CDR3 has 13 amino acids. With 2 bases removed from V and 7 bases from J, the gap between germline ends came to 12 bases. Germline V CDR1 and CDR2: MNHEY, SVGAGI.

This chain connects TRBV6-5 to TRBJ2-5, with TRBD2 identical over 10 bases. CDR3 length equals 13 residues. The germline V gene encodes CDR1 MNHEY and CDR2 SVGAGI. V was pared by 4 bases and J by 5 bases, with 1 base of the junction left unmatched. The CDR3 sequence is CASSSLAGETQYF. As DNA, the CDR3 is TGTGCCAGCAGTTCACTAGCGGGGGAGACCCAGTACTTC.

The rearrangement uses TRBV6-1 and TRBJ1-5; D gene ambiguous. The V end lost 1 base, the J end lost 9 bases, and 16 bases lay between the germline ends. The CDR3 has 15 amino acids. Germline CDR1 MNHNS, CDR2 SASEGT. DNA of the CDR3: TGTGCCAGCAGTGAAGTAAACGGGAAGGGTGTGCCCCAGCATTTT. It is translated as CASSEVNGKGVPQHF.

The sample holds one count of this clone. CDR3 protein: CASSSEGHSGANVLTF. The CDR3 DNA is TGCGCCAGCAGCTCGGAGGGTCACTCTGGGGCCAACGTCCTGACTTTC. The gene calls are TRBV5-1 and TRBJ2-6; maybe TRBD2 (6 bases). The CDR3 has 16 amino acids. CDR1 SGHRS and CDR2 YFSETQ come from the germline V gene. V gave up 3 bases and J gave up 0 bases, with 10 bases separating them.

The chain combines TRBV11-2 with TRBJ2-5, with D possibly being TRBD2 (6 bases). The germline V gene has CDR1 SGHAT and CDR2 FQNNGV. The ends were cut back, 5 bases at V and 5 bases at J, with 15 bases in the middle. This CDR3 contains 14 residues. As DNA, the CDR3 is TGTGCCAGCAGCCAGAGGACGGCGGGGGAGACCCAGTACTTC. Translated, it gives CASSQRTAGETQYF.

This chain uses TRBV5-8 with TRBJ2-3, with D unresolved. The CDR3 length is 13 residues. V was shortened by 4 bases and J by 1 base, with 7 bases between the two germline ends. The germline CDR1 and CDR2 sequences are SGHTS and YDEGEE. The CDR3 loop reads CASSHQRTDTQYF. CDR3 bases: TGTGCCAGCAGCCACCAACGCACAGATACGCAGTATTTT.

The chain combines TRBV19 with TRBJ2-5, with 9 bases identical to TRBD1. There are 12 residues in the CDR3. After removal of 4 bases from V and 10 bases from J, the junction contained 4 bases not matched to a gene. Per germline, CDR1 LNHDA and CDR2 SQIVND (reference sequence). The CDR3 DNA reads as TGTGCCAGTAGTACCGGACAGGGGATCCAGTACTTC. Protein: CASSTGQGIQYF.

This rearrangement joins TRBV19 to TRBJ2-7, with 11 positions matching TRBD2. This CDR3 is 15 amino acids long. Per germline, CDR1 LNHDA and CDR2 SQIVND (reference sequence). Trimming cost V 6 bases and J 7 bases; bases outside gene matches: 11. The chain's CDR3 is CASSTGTSGVREQYF. As DNA, the CDR3 is TGTGCCAGTAGCACCGGGACTAGCGGCGTGCGAGAGCAGTACTTC.